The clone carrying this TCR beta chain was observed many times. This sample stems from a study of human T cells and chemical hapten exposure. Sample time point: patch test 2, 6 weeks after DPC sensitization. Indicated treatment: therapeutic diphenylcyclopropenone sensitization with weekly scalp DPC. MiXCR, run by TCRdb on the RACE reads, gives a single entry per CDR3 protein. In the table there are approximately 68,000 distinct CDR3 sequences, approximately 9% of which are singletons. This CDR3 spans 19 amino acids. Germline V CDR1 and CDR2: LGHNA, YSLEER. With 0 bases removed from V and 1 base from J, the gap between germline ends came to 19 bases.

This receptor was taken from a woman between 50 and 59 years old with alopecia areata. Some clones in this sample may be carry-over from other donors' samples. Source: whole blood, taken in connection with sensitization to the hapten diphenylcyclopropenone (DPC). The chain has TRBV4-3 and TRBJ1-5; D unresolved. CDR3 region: CASSQEPRGPEESNQPQHF. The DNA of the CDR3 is TGCGCCAGCAGCCAAGAACCCCGGGGTCCTGAGGAGAGCAATCAGCCCCAGCATTTT.